This T cell receptor beta chain was sequenced in a study of shared clonotypes between healthy human individuals. This clone was seen a handful of times. TCRdb's table, derived via immunoSEQ multiplex PCR, lists solely in-frame clones and lacks some. Of more than 850,000 clones in the sample, 78% were seen once. Adult donors, all healthy and HIV-negative, had no recent acute infections or vaccinations. This receptor was identified in a young man in good health. Some clones in this sample may be carry-over from other donors' samples. The sequenced sample consisted of memory CD4+ T cells from PBMCs. The subset is: CD45RA-negative fraction.

The CDR3 loop reads CASSTRPYPQHF. The CDR3 nucleotides read TGTGCCAGCAGTACTCGTCCTTATCCCCAGCATTTT. The chain employs TRBV2 and TRBJ1-5, with D unresolved. Germline V gives CDR1 SNHLY, CDR2 FYNNEI. V dropped 5 bases and J dropped 10 bases, with 12 bases sitting between them. CDR3 length equals 12 residues.